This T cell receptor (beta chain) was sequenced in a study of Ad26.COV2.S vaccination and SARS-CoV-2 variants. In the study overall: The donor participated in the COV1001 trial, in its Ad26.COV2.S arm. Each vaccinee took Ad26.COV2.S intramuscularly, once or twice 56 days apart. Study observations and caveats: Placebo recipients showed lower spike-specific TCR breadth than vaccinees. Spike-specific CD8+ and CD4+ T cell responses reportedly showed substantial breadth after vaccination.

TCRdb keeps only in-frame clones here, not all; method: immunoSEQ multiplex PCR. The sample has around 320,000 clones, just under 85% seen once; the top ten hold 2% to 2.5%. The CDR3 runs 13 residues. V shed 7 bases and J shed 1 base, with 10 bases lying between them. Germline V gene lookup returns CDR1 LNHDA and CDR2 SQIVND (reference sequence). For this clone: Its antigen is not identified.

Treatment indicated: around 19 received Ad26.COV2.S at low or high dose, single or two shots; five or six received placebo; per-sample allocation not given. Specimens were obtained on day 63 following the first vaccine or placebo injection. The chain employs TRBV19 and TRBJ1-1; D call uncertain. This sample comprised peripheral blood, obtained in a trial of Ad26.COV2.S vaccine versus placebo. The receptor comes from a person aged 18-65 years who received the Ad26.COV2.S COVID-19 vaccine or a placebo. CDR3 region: CASTPAKNTEAFF. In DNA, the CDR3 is TGTGCCAGTACCCCTGCGAAGAACACTGAAGCTTTCTTT.